This TCR beta chain was profiled in a study of shared clonotypes between healthy human individuals. With regard to this clone: Its specificity is not known.

Everyone who donated was a Caucasian adult who lived in Nashville, Tennessee. Overall study results and limits: Clonotype sharing across donors was expected to vary with sequencing depth.

Per the authors' pipeline: ImmunoSEQ junction-only sequences lacked quality scores, so their filtering differed. Using immunoSEQ multiplex PCR, the repertoire was profiled, and TCRdb retains in-frame clones only, with some absent. For V, J and clone size, that table is used; D and trimming come from the DNA. The sample shows nearly 1,000,000 clones, 76% of them seen only once. Deletions cut 0 bases from V and 1 base from J, with 9 bases between. The CDR3 extends over 15 amino acids. Germline CDR1 SGHTA, CDR2 FQGTGA. This chain joins TRBV7-3 and TRBJ2-5; possible D gene TRBD2, 6 bases. Sequencing was done on a sample of memory CD4+ T cells sorted from blood. Subset indicated: CD45RA-negative fraction. The receptor's source is a man aged 18 to 29 in good health. The DNA of the CDR3 is TGTGCCAGCAGCTTAACCGGGGGTTCCCAAGAGACCCAGTACTTC. This translates into CASSLTGGSQETQYF.